The 5 T cell receptor beta chains in this list originate from one sample, sequenced in a study of blood T cells in healthy people across ages. A sample-barcoded 5' primer and a J-beta primer mix were used in a second PCR of roughly 7 to 11 cycles. TCRdb re-analysed the 5' RACE reads in MiXCR, keeping a single row per CDR3 protein. The table records about 780,000 distinct CDR3 sequences, less than 60% of them present only once. The sample was blood. These receptors all stem from an elderly man in good health.

About this clonotype itself: One base away lies a much larger clone, so this may be a sequencing read error. The chain joins TRBV27 to TRBJ1-4, with 7 positions matching TRBD1. Germline-derived CDR1 and CDR2 are MNHEY and SMNVEV (reference sequence). V gave up 6 bases and J gave up 7 bases; unmatched junction bases: 5. CDR3 length: 13 residues. This CDR3 is CASSPGGSEKLFF. DNA of the CDR3: TGTGCCAGCAGCCCAGGGGGGTCTGAAAAACTGTTTTTT.

In DNA, the CDR3 is TGTGCCAGCAGTTACGGCAGGGACAACTATGGCTACACCTTC. Translating it yields CASSYGRDNYGYTF. The gene calls are TRBV27 and TRBJ1-2, with D perhaps matching TRBD1 (5 bases). Trimming cost V 4 bases and J 2 bases, with 11 bases left between them. This CDR3 has 14 residues. Germline V gene lookup returns CDR1 MNHEY and CDR2 SMNVEV (reference sequence).

The rearrangement joins TRBV4-3 to TRBJ1-4; D remains ambiguous. V lost 0 bases to trimming and J lost 0 bases, with 5 bases between them. This CDR3 region has 15 residues. Germline CDR1 is LGHNA and CDR2 is YSLEER. The CDR3 spells CASSQDWTTNEKLFF. In nucleotides, the CDR3 is TGCGCCAGCAGCCAAGACTGGACAACTAATGAAAAACTGTTTTTT.

This clonotype was detected a few times. This chain connects TRBV5-1 to TRBJ2-7; 10 bases are a match to TRBD2. Germline V gene data show CDR1 as SGHRS and CDR2 as YFSETQ. The junction had 8 bases not matched to a gene; V was cut back by 4 bases and J by 7 bases. The CDR3 covers 14 residues. CDR3 in amino acids: CASSAASGSREQYF. In DNA form, the CDR3 reads TGCGCCAGCAGCGCGGCTAGCGGGAGTCGTGAGCAGTACTTC.

About this clonotype: This clone may be a read error of a much larger clone one base away. This chain links TRBV15 with TRBJ2-1; D possibly matches TRBD1 or TRBD2 (5 bases each). The CDR3 has 20 residues. The germline CDR1 and CDR2 sequences are LNHNV and YYDKDF (reference sequence). The CDR3 reads CATSREIPETVPSSYNEQLF. DNA of the CDR3: TGTGCCACCAGCAGAGAGATCCCCGAGACAGTTCCTAGCTCCTACAATGAGCAGTTATTC.